Each of the 10 T cell receptor beta chains below was sequenced from the same sample in a study of cytomegalovirus exposure and HLA in healthy donors. It was with 60 Vbeta and 13 Jbeta primers that the PCR ran. Method: immunoSEQ multiplex PCR; TCRdb's copy keeps in-frame clones and lacks some. This table has 140,000 or so clones, roughly three quarters appearing once. The sequenced material came from PBMCs. These receptor sequences come from a female donor in good health and CMV-seronegative.

This chain joins TRBV28 and TRBJ1-2; 8 bases agree with TRBD1. The CDR3 has 15 amino acids. Germline CDR1 reads MDHEN; CDR2 reads SYDVKM. V lost 7 bases to trimming and J lost 4 bases; unmatched junction nucleotides: 11. CDR3 region: CASIPLTGAVYGYTF. The CDR3 region has the DNA TGTGCCAGCATTCCTCTGACAGGGGCGGTCTATGGCTACACCTTC.

V usage is TRBV18 and J usage is TRBJ2-7, with 10 bases lining up with TRBD2. Germline lookup yields CDR1 KGHSH and CDR2 LQKENI. CDR3 length: 15 residues. Germline trimming cut 3 bases from V and 3 bases from J; bases unmatched to any gene: 5. CDR3 protein: CASSPLAGEGYEQYF. CDR3 nucleotides: TGTGCCAGCTCACCCCTAGCGGGAGAGGGCTACGAGCAGTACTTC.

A single count supports this clone. V usage is TRBV29-1 and J usage is TRBJ1-2; TRBD1 matches at 12 bases. The CDR3 has 14 residues. CDR1 is SQVTM and CDR2 is ANQGSEA in the germline V gene. The ends lost 1 base at V and 8 bases at J; junction bases unmatched: 5. The CDR3: CSVEGGQGARGYTF. The DNA for the CDR3 is TGCAGCGTTGAAGGGGGACAGGGGGCGCGGGGCTACACCTTC.

In nucleotides, the CDR3 is TGCGCCAGCAGCCAAGAGCGGGGCCGGGGCACCGGGGAGCTGTTTTTT. This encodes CASSQERGRGTGELFF. V gene TRBV4-1 combines with J gene TRBJ2-2; possibly TRBD2 for D (6 bases). The CDR3 has 16 amino acids. The V gene lost 0 bases and the J gene lost 4 bases, with 12 bases spanning the gap. Germline values: CDR1 MGHRA, CDR2 YSYEKL.

V usage is TRBV19 and J usage is TRBJ2-3, with D possibly TRBD2 on 5 matching bases. Germline V CDR1 and CDR2: LNHDA, SQIVND (reference sequence). The CDR3 spans 15 residues. Trimming stripped 1 base from V and 3 bases from J, with 11 bases between. Here the CDR3 reads CASSIVGRETDTQYF. The CDR3 nucleotides are TGTGCCAGTAGTATAGTAGGGAGAGAAACAGATACGCAGTATTTT.

The CDR3 DNA reads TGCGCCAGTGCGGCGAGAGCTACTAACTATGGCTACACCTTC. It yields the protein CASAARATNYGYTF. The rearrangement links TRBV10-2 to TRBJ1-2; D is undetermined. Trimming stripped 9 bases from V and 0 bases from J, with 14 bases between. The CDR3 consists of 14 residues. Germline V gives CDR1 WSHSY, CDR2 SAAADI.

The rearrangement links TRBV5-5 to TRBJ2-2; the D is unclear. V lost 2 bases and J 4 bases, leaving 6 bases between the germline ends. The V gene's germline CDR1 is SGHKS and CDR2 YYEKEE (reference sequence). There are 13 residues in the CDR3. In DNA, the CDR3 is TGTGCCAGCAGCTTTTCTTTCACCGGGGAGCTGTTTTTT. Its protein is CASSFSFTGELFF. Drawing the rest from reference TRBV5-5 and TRBJ2-2, the complete variable domain is DAGVTQSPTHLIKTRGQQVTLRCSPISGHKSVSWYQQVLGQGPQFIFQYYEKEERGRGNFPDRFSARQFPNYSSELNVNALLLGDSALYLCASSFSFTGELFFGEGSRLTVL.

J is TRBJ1-1 and V is TRBV10-3; 8 nucleotides agree with TRBD1. J lost 1 base, V lost 6 bases, and 4 bases had no gene match. Germline lookup yields CDR1 ENHRY and CDR2 SYGVKD. This CDR3 comprises 14 residues. For the CDR3, the DNA is TGTGCCATCAGGGGCACAGGGGGGAACACTGAAGCTTTCTTT. Amino acid sequence: CAIRGTGGNTEAFF.

The chain employs TRBV30 and TRBJ1-2; TRBD1 aligns across 7 bases. The CDR3 consists of 14 residues. CDR1 GTSNPN and CDR2 SVGIG come from the germline V gene (reference sequence). J gave up 0 bases and V 1 base, and 2 bases lay outside the gene matches. The CDR3, as DNA: TGTGCCTGGAGTGGAACAGGGGCTAACTATGGCTACACCTTC. Amino acid sequence: CAWSGTGANYGYTF.

With regard to this clone: Germline and junction disagree at one end, which may indicate a read error. J is TRBJ2-5 and V is TRBV7-3, with D perhaps matching TRBD1 (7 bases). Germline CDR1 and CDR2: SGHTA and FQGTGA. The CDR3 loop spans 15 amino acids. CDR3 residues: CVSSLVGGGRETQYF. DNA of the CDR3: TGTGTCAGCAGCCTGGTTGGAGGGGGCAGGGAGACCCAGTACTTC.